The rows below give T cell receptor beta chains drawn from one sample of a study of T cells expressing NK-cell markers. TCRdb reanalyzed the 5' RACE reads and collapses them to one entry per CDR3 protein, without DNA. In all, the sample yields about 540,000 distinct CDR3 sequences. Sequenced sample: blood T cells: a sorted CD56 or NKG2C T cell subset, CD4+ or CD8+ T cells, or bulk PBMC T cells (not recorded which). The receptors originated from a young man in good health. Each CDR3 is given with its conserved first and last residue. The order of the fields is CDR3 protein, J gene, V gene.

CDR3: CASTLASTDTQYF
J: TRBJ2-3
V: TRBV12-3/TRBV12-4

CDR3: CSARAGLAASLGTQYF
J: TRBJ2-3
V: TRBV20-1

CDR3: CASSLTGEVYEQYF
J: TRBJ2-7
V: TRBV12-3/TRBV12-4

CDR3: CASSSDYQRGNEQFF
J: TRBJ2-1
V: TRBV11-2

CDR3: CASRVSAGTRANYGYTF
J: TRBJ1-2
V: TRBV27

CDR3: CASSLAGLAEYNEQFF
J: TRBJ2-1
V: TRBV5-1

CDR3: CASSEYNGGKKGREQYF
J: TRBJ2-7
V: TRBV27

CDR3: CATSDFDKDLPVRDEQFF
J: TRBJ2-1
V: TRBV24-1

CDR3: CATSRDLGDGLLEAFF
J: TRBJ1-1
V: TRBV15

CDR3: CSAETDYGYTF
J: TRBJ1-2
V: TRBV20-1

CDR3: CAIRPSTGSTDTQYF
J: TRBJ2-3
V: TRBV10-3

CDR3: CAWSQGGGTEAFF
J: TRBJ1-1
V: TRBV30

CDR3: CASSPTSGAYQETQYF
J: TRBJ2-5
V: TRBV12-3/TRBV12-4

CDR3: CASSYVRTSGISEQFF
J: TRBJ2-1
V: TRBV18

CDR3: CATSEGPETQYF
J: TRBJ2-5
V: TRBV24-1

CDR3: CASSGLINEQFF
J: TRBJ2-1
V: TRBV12-3/TRBV12-4

CDR3: CASSPRLGAEATAGANVLTF
J: TRBJ2-6
V: TRBV4-1

CDR3: CASSDGTGFYQPQHF
J: TRBJ1-5
V: TRBV6-1

CDR3: CATSFAGELFF
J: TRBJ2-2
V: TRBV12-3/TRBV12-4

CDR3: CASSHPRDMVTDTQYF
J: TRBJ2-3
V: TRBV6-1

CDR3: CATVRDRSYEQYF
J: TRBJ2-7
V: TRBV10-3

CDR3: CASSLGATASYNEQFF
J: TRBJ2-1
V: TRBV5-6

CDR3: CASSQSSSGSTDTQYF
J: TRBJ2-3
V: TRBV7-9

CDR3: CASSPGDGTHNEQFF
J: TRBJ2-1
V: TRBV18

CDR3: CASSAGSAAEAFF
J: TRBJ1-1
V: TRBV12-3/TRBV12-4

CDR3: CASSFQKRANTEAFF
J: TRBJ1-1
V: TRBV19

CDR3: CASSDLEDEQFF
J: TRBJ2-1
V: TRBV6-5

CDR3: CASSQDSLSNQPQHF
J: TRBJ1-5
V: TRBV5-5

CDR3: CSVRDRDPNQPQHF
J: TRBJ1-5
V: TRBV29-1

CDR3: CASSLGSGLYNEQFF
J: TRBJ2-1
V: TRBV7-2

CDR3: CSVAFGAQPLNIQYF
J: TRBJ2-4
V: TRBV29-1

CDR3: CSVGGTGERTEAFF
J: TRBJ1-1
V: TRBV29-1

CDR3: CASSPGWHQSYEQYF
J: TRBJ2-7
V: TRBV28

CDR3: CASSLEGGSPLHF
J: TRBJ1-6
V: TRBV5-1

CDR3: CSFSWTSGSGDTQYF
J: TRBJ2-3
V: TRBV29-1

CDR3: CASSSQGGQPQHF
J: TRBJ1-5
V: TRBV6-5

CDR3: CASSRGLPRETQYF
J: TRBJ2-5
V: TRBV7-8

CDR3: CASSAASGTYLPLHF
J: TRBJ1-6
V: TRBV7-9

CDR3: CSVPTSGLTDEQFF
J: TRBJ2-1
V: TRBV29-1

CDR3: CASSKDLTSGRSTGELFF
J: TRBJ2-2
V: TRBV5-1

CDR3: CASRSGPSRANYGYTF
J: TRBJ1-2
V: TRBV3-1

CDR3: CSVHRREESKQFF
J: TRBJ2-1
V: TRBV29-1